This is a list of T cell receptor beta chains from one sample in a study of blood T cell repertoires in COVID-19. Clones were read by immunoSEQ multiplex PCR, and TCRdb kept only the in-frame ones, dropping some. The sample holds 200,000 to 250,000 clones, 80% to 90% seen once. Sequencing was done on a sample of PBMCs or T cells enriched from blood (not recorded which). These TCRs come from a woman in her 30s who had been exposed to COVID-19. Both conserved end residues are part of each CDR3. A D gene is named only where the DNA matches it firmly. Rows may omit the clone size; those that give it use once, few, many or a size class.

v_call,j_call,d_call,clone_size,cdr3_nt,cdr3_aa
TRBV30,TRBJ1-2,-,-,TGTGCCTGGAGTAGACTCAATGGCTACACCTTC,CAWSRLNGYTF
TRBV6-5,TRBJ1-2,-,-,TGTGCCACCACCGGGGGGGCGGACTATGGCTACACCTTC,CATTGGADYGYTF
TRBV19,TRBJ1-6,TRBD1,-,TGTGCCAGTAGTATGAGCCGGGACAGGGTCTCCTCACCCCTCCACTTT,CASSMSRDRVSSPLHF
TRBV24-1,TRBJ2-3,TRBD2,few,TGTGCCACCAGTTTGGCTAGCGGGGGGCGAGATACGCAGTATTTT,CATSLASGGRDTQYF
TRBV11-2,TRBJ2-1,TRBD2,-,TGTGCCAGCAGCCTCCTAAGCGGGGGGGGGCTCAATGAGCAGTTCTTC,CASSLLSGGGLNEQFF
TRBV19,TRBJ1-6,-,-,TGTGCCAGTAGTATAGGCGGGGATTCACCCCTCCACTTT,CASSIGGDSPLHF
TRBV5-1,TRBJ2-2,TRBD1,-,TGCGCCAGCAGGCCTACAGGGGACACCGGGGAGCTGTTTTTT,CASRPTGDTGELFF
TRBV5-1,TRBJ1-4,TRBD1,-,TGCGCCAGCAGCTGGACAGGGACAGTGGGGGAAAAACTGTTTTTT,CASSWTGTVGEKLFF
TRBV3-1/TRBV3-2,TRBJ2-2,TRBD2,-,TGTGCCAGCAGCCCCCGACTAGCGGGGTTCGACACCGGGGAGCTGTTTTTT,CASSPRLAGFDTGELFF
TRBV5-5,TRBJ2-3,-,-,TGTGCCAGCAGTGGCCCGCAGGGGCCTGGCACAGATACGCAGTATTTT,CASSGPQGPGTDTQYF
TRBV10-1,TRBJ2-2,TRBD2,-,TGCGCCAGCAGTGATCCAGCGGGGGGGCGGAACACCGGGGAGCTGTTTTTT,CASSDPAGGRNTGELFF
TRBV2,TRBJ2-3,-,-,TGTGCCAGCACCGGGACTCAGAACACAGATACGCAGTATTTT,CASTGTQNTDTQYF
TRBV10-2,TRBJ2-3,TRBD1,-,TGCGCCAGCAGTGTTAGGCAGGGGGCAGATACGCAGTATTTT,CASSVRQGADTQYF
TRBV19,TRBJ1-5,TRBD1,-,TGTGCCAGCGACCGGGACAGAGTCGGGGGCGGGCCCCAGCATTTT,CASDRDRVGGGPQHF
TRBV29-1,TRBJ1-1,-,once,TGCAGCGTTAGCTTGAACACTGAAGCTTTCTTT,CSVSLNTEAFF
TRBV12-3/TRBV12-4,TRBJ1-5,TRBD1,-,TGTGCCAGCAGAGGACAGGGCCATCAGCCCCAGCATTTT,CASRGQGHQPQHF
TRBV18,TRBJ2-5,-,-,TGTGCCAGCTCACCACCGGGGCTATCGGGCCAGTACCAAGAGACCCAGTACTTC,CASSPPGLSGQYQETQYF
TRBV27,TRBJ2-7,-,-,-,CASSILGGSGYEQYF
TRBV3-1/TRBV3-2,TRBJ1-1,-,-,TGTGCCAGCAGCCAGGGAGGCACTGGAGCTTTCTTT,CASSQGGTGAFF
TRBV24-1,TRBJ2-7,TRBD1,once,TGTGCCACCAGTGATTCTGGGACAGGGAACTACGAGCAGTACTTC,CATSDSGTGNYEQYF
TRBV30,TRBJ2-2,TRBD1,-,TGTGCCTGGAGTGTACCCTGGACAGGGAGAACCGGGGAGCTGTTTTTT,CAWSVPWTGRTGELFF
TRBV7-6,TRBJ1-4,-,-,TGTGCCAGCAGCTTAGAGCCGGGTGAAAAACTGTTTTTT,CASSLEPGEKLFF
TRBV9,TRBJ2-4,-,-,TGTGCCAGCAGCAGCCAGGGGAACCTAGCCAAAAACATTCAGTACTTC,CASSSQGNLAKNIQYF
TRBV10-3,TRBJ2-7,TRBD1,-,TGTGCCATCAGTGAGACGACAGGGGTTTTCAACGAGCAGTACTTC,CAISETTGVFNEQYF
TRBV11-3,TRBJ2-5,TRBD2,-,TGTGCCAGCAGCCTATCCCACGGGGGGGGAGGGGAGACCCAGTACTTC,CASSLSHGGGGETQYF
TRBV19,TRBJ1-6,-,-,TGTGCCAGTAGTTTGAACGGGAGATTCGGTTCACCCCTCCACTTT,CASSLNGRFGSPLHF
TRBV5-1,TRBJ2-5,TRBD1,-,TGCGCCAGCAGCTTGGGGGCAGGGGGTACCCAAGAGACCCAGTACTTC,CASSLGAGGTQETQYF
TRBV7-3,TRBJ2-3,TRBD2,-,TGTGCCAGCAGCTCGCCGGGACTAGGGACGCCTGGTACGCAGTATTTT,CASSSPGLGTPGTQYF
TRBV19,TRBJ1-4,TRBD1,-,TGTGCCAGTAGTACCCAGGGGGCGCAGGAAAAACTGTTTTTT,CASSTQGAQEKLFF
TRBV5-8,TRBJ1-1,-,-,TGTGCCAGCAGCCAAGACCGGGACTTCCTTGGGAGGACTGAAGCTTTCTTT,CASSQDRDFLGRTEAFF
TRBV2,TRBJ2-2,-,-,TGTGCCAGCAGTGGGACAGTCACCGGGGAGCTGTTTTTT,CASSGTVTGELFF
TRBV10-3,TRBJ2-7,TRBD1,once,TGTGCCATCAGTGACGGACAGGGTACCTACGAGCAGTACTTC,CAISDGQGTYEQYF
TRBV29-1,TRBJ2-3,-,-,TGCAGCGTTTCCGTTCCTAGCACAGATACGCAGTATTTT,CSVSVPSTDTQYF
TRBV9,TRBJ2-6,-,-,TGTGCCAGCAGCGTAGGACACCACTCTGGGGCCAACGTCCTGACTTTC,CASSVGHHSGANVLTF
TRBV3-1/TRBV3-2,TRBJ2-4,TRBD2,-,TGTGCCAGCAGCCAAGTAGGCCTAGCGGGGGGGCTGGTAGCCAAAAACATTCAGTACTTC,CASSQVGLAGGLVAKNIQYF
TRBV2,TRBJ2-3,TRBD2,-,TGTGCCAGCAGTGTAGAGCGGGGGGTCCTCACAGATACGCAGTATTTT,CASSVERGVLTDTQYF
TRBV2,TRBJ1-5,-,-,TGTGCCAGCAGTGAAGCGTTGCTGGGGCTGGCGTATCAGCCCCAGCATTTT,CASSEALLGLAYQPQHF
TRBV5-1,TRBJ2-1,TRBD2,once,TGCGCCAGCAGCTCGACCGGGACTAGTCTTGGTGAGCAGTTCTTC,CASSSTGTSLGEQFF
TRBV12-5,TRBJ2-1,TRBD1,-,TGTGCTAGTGGTTCAGGACAGGACTACAATGAGCAGTTCTTC,CASGSGQDYNEQFF
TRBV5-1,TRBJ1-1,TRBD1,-,TGCGCCAGCAGCAGGGGGCAAGACACTGAAGCTTTCTTT,CASSRGQDTEAFF
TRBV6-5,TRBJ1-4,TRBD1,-,TGTGCCAGCAGTCCTCAGGACAGGGGCGGGGAAAAACTGTTTTTT,CASSPQDRGGEKLFF
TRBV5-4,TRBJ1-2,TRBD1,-,TGTGCCAGCAGCTTGGAGGACAGGTCCTATGGCTACACCTTC,CASSLEDRSYGYTF
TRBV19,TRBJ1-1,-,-,TGTGCCAGTAGGCCGGGTCATTTGGGTACTGAAGCTTTCTTT,CASRPGHLGTEAFF
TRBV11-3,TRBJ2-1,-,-,TGTGCCAGCAGCTTAGATGCCTATAGCTCCTACAATGAGCAGTTCTTC,CASSLDAYSSYNEQFF
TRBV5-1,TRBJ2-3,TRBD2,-,TGCGCCAGCAGGGATCCACTAGCGGGGGCCGCAGATACGCAGTATTTT,CASRDPLAGAADTQYF
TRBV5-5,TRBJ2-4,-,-,TGTGCCAGTTCCCAGGGGACCAAAAACATTCAGTACTTC,CASSQGTKNIQYF
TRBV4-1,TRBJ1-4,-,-,TGCGCCAGCAGCCAAGGGGCAAGACATCCAACTAATGAAAAACTGTTTTTT,CASSQGARHPTNEKLFF
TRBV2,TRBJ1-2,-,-,TGTGCCAGCAGTGCGGGGGTGCGGTATGGCTACACCTTC,CASSAGVRYGYTF
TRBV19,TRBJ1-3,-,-,TGTGCCAGTAGTATCGAAGTGAGAAGCTCTGGAAACACCATATATTTT,CASSIEVRSSGNTIYF
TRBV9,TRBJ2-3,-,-,TGTGCCAGCAGCGTAGAGGGTCGGGGGAGCACAGATACGCAGTATTTT,CASSVEGRGSTDTQYF
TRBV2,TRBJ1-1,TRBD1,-,TGTGCCAGCAGTGATCGGACAGGGGGCATTTTTCGAAAGGACACTGAAGCTTTCTTT,CASSDRTGGIFRKDTEAFF
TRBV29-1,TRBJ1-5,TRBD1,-,TGCAGCGTGTCGGACAGGGGGGAACAGCCCCAGCATTTT,CSVSDRGEQPQHF
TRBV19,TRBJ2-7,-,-,TGTGCCAGTAGCATTCGACCGCGCTCAAGGGGCCCCTACGAGCAGTACTTC,CASSIRPRSRGPYEQYF
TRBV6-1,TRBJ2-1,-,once,TGTGCCAGCAGCTCACTCCAGGGGCGAGAGCAGTTCTTC,CASSSLQGREQFF